The 31 T cell receptor beta chains given below trace back to one sample, sequenced in a study of blood T cell repertoires in COVID-19. The method was immunoSEQ multiplex PCR; TCRdb's version includes in-frame clones alone and lacks a portion of them. Among under 450,000 clones listed, approximately 86% were seen once. The source material was peripheral blood. The source is an older woman with COVID-19, enrolled during active disease.

This clone was seen only a few times. V and J are TRBV4-1 and TRBJ2-1, with a tentative D call TRBD2 (6 bases). V dropped 7 bases and J dropped 2 bases, with 24 bases sitting between them. The CDR3 sequence is 18 residues long. Germline CDR1 is MGHRA and CDR2 is YSYEKL. The CDR3 nucleotides read TGCGCCAGCAACCGCGGCGGACTACAAGGCCCGGCCTACAATGAGCAGTTCTTC. It specifies CASNRGGLQGPAYNEQFF.

The table lists this clone with a few counts. This chain uses TRBV18 with TRBJ1-4; 9 nucleotides match TRBD1. V was clipped by 4 bases and J by 1 base; unmatched bases: 13. Germline V lookup: CDR1 KGHSH, CDR2 LQKENI. CDR3 length: 19 residues. CDR3 region: CASSQNRGRQYRTNEKLFF. CDR3 sequence (DNA): TGTGCCAGCTCACAGAACAGGGGGCGTCAGTACCGAACTAATGAAAAACTGTTTTTT.

The gene calls are TRBV2 and TRBJ1-1, with 10 positions matching TRBD1. Germline loops: CDR1 SNHLY, CDR2 FYNNEI. V was clipped by 6 bases and J by 0 bases; unmatched bases: 4. There are 15 residues in the CDR3. CDR3 sequence reads: CASRTGGSVNTEAFF. The CDR3 bases are TGTGCCAGCAGGACAGGGGGCTCTGTGAACACTGAAGCTTTCTTT.

The chain uses TRBV7-2 and TRBJ2-2; possible D gene TRBD2, 6 bases. Per the germline V gene, CDR1 is SGHTA and CDR2 is FQGNSA. V shed 2 bases and J shed 6 bases, with 19 bases lying between them. This CDR3 contains 17 residues. CDR3 DNA sequence: TGTGCCAGCAGCTTAATAGGTGGAGGCTGGGAGGCCGGGGAGCTGTTTTTT. This translates into CASSLIGGGWEAGELFF.

The chain employs TRBV6-6 and TRBJ2-2; 8 nucleotides agree with TRBD1. This CDR3 has 13 residues. Looked up from germline, CDR1 is MNHNY and CDR2 is SVGAGI (reference sequence). V was clipped by 8 bases and J by 6 bases; unmatched bases: 5. In DNA form, the CDR3 reads TGTGCCAGCTCAGACAGGGGTGCCGGGGAGCTGTTTTTT. Translation: CASSDRGAGELFF.

This rearrangement joins TRBV7-2 to TRBJ1-6, with 9 bases fitting TRBD1. The CDR3 is 16 residues long. Germline CDR1 is SGHTA and CDR2 is FQGNSA. V lost 7 bases, J lost 7 bases, and 11 bases stayed unmatched. As DNA, the CDR3 is TGTGCCAGCAACCCCCGGGACAGGGACTTGAATTCACCCCTCCACTTT. Translated: CASNPRDRDLNSPLHF.

This clone was recorded once. The rearrangement joins TRBV7-6 to TRBJ2-4, with D maybe TRBD1 (6 bases). The germline gives CDR1 SGHVS, CDR2 FNYEAQ. The CDR3 is 17 residues long. The V end was cut by 3 bases, the J end by 0 bases, with 15 bases between. The CDR3 loop is CASSFLSGDLAKNIQYF. The CDR3 coding sequence is TGTGCCAGCAGCTTCCTTTCAGGGGACCTAGCCAAAAACATTCAGTACTTC.

The J gene is TRBJ2-2, the V gene TRBV10-1, with D unresolved. The CDR3 totals 17 residues. Germline CDR1 reads WNHNN; CDR2 reads SYGVQD (reference sequence). The V and J ends lost 2 bases and 3 bases respectively, with 16 bases between them. CDR3 sequence: CASSEIRSGGYTGELFF. CDR3 sequence (DNA): TGCGCCAGCAGTGAGATTCGGTCAGGTGGGTACACCGGGGAGCTGTTTTTT.

CDR3 residues: CASSLAAGANIQYF. CDR3 DNA: TGTGCCAGCAGCTTGGCGGCAGGGGCGAACATTCAGTACTTC. The chain uses TRBV5-4 and TRBJ2-4; weak D call: TRBD1 (6 bases). The germline gives CDR1 SGHNT, CDR2 YYREEE (reference sequence). The CDR3 runs to 14 residues. The V end lost 0 bases, the J end lost 7 bases, and 11 bases lay between the germline ends.

This clone is a singleton in its sample. The rearrangement joins TRBV3-1 (or the pseudogene TRBV3-2) to TRBJ2-2; D is unresolved. Trimming shortened V by 0 bases and J by 7 bases, and 6 bases separated the two germline ends. Germline V gene lookup returns CDR1 LGHDT and CDR2 YNNKEL (reference sequence). The CDR3 runs to 13 residues. This CDR3 is CASSQDRGGELFF. The CDR3 coding sequence is TGTGCCAGCAGCCAAGACCGCGGCGGGGAGCTGTTTTTT.

The chain is built from TRBV6-5 and TRBJ1-5; D call uncertain. The V gene lost 7 bases and the J gene lost 1 base, with 14 bases spanning the gap. Looked up from germline, CDR1 is MNHEY and CDR2 is SVGAGI. The CDR3 sequence is 15 residues long. The CDR3 spells CASTPPGGSNQPQHF. CDR3 bases: TGTGCCAGCACACCCCCAGGCGGGAGCAATCAGCCCCAGCATTTT.

In its sample, this clone was seen a few times. The rearrangement uses TRBV7-6 and TRBJ1-4, with 10 nucleotides matching TRBD1. V was pared by 5 bases and J by 8 bases, with 14 bases of the junction left unmatched. The CDR3 runs 17 residues. Germline V gene sequence: CDR1 SGHVS, CDR2 FNYEAQ. The CDR3: CASSATGGANLGEKLFF. The CDR3 DNA follows: TGTGCCAGCAGCGCGACAGGGGGCGCGAATTTAGGGGAAAAACTGTTTTTT.

V is TRBV19 and J is TRBJ1-6; TRBD1 agrees at 10 bases. Germline-derived CDR1 and CDR2 are LNHDA and SQIVND (reference sequence). The length of the CDR3 is 19 residues. The V and J ends lost 6 bases and 12 bases, in that order; junction bases with no gene match: 23. Written as DNA, the CDR3 is TGTGCCAGTAGGACGACCGGGACAGGGGCCGATAATTCGAAAGGACCCCTCCACTTT. Its protein is CASRTTGTGADNSKGPLHF.

The CDR3 DNA reads TGTGCCAGCAGTTACGGGACAGGTGGACCTAATGAAAAACTGTTTTTT. It specifies CASSYGTGGPNEKLFF. This rearrangement joins TRBV6-6 to TRBJ1-4; 8 nucleotides match TRBD1. Per germline, CDR1 MNHNY and CDR2 SVGAGI (reference sequence). Unmatched junction bases numbered 5, after V lost 2 bases and J lost 3 bases. This CDR3 spans 16 amino acids.

J is TRBJ1-5 and V is TRBV12-5, with D possibly TRBD1 on 6 matching bases. CDR3 length: 15 residues. The germline CDR1 and CDR2 sequences are LGHNT and FRNRAP. The V end lost 8 bases, the J end lost 3 bases, and 17 bases lay between the germline ends. The DNA of the CDR3 is TGTGCTAGTTCCCCGAGGGGGGGGGACAATCAGCCCCAGCATTTT. Residues: CASSPRGGDNQPQHF.

The V and J genes are TRBV30 and TRBJ1-2, with D perhaps matching TRBD1 (6 bases). V shed 4 bases and J shed 8 bases, with 14 bases lying between them. The germline V gene encodes CDR1 GTSNPN and CDR2 SVGIG (reference sequence). The CDR3 loop spans 12 amino acids. CDR3 sequence: CAWITGSRGYTF. The CDR3 coding sequence is TGTGCCTGGATCACAGGGTCGCGGGGCTACACCTTC. The complete variable domain, with remaining parts taken from reference TRBV30 and TRBJ1-2, reads SQTIHQWPATLVQPVGSPLSLECTVEGTSNPNLYWYRQAAGRGLQLLFYSVGIGQISSEVPQNLSASRPQDRQFILSSKKLLLSDSGFYLCAWITGSRGYTFGSGTRLTVV.

V gene TRBV19 combines with J gene TRBJ1-2, with D maybe TRBD1 (5 bases). The CDR3 is 15 amino acids. Germline V CDR1 and CDR2: LNHDA, SQIVND (reference sequence). V was shortened by 5 bases and J by 5 bases, with 18 bases between the two germline ends. The CDR3 DNA is TGTGCCAGTAGTCTAAAAATCGGGGGGGAATATGGCTACACCTTC. Translation: CASSLKIGGEYGYTF.

The chain employs TRBV7-9 and TRBJ2-1, with D hard to call. Between the trimmed V and J ends, which lost 4 bases and 2 bases, there was a span of 12 bases. CDR1 is SEHNR and CDR2 is FQNEAQ in the germline V gene (reference sequence). The CDR3 extends over 15 amino acids. The CDR3 loop reads CASSSRQEAYNEQFF. CDR3 coding DNA: TGTGCCAGCAGCTCCCGACAAGAAGCCTACAATGAGCAGTTCTTC.

The gene calls are TRBV5-4 and TRBJ1-4; D gene ambiguous. Germline CDR1 SGHNT, CDR2 YYREEE (reference sequence). The CDR3 is 15 amino acids. V shed 3 bases and J shed 5 bases, with 14 bases lying between them. The CDR3 DNA sequence: TGTGCCAGCAGCTCGAGCGGAGGAGAGAATGAAAAACTGTTTTTT. Amino acids: CASSSSGGENEKLFF.

Notes on this clone: The same CDR3 is also encoded by other DNA sequences in this sample. The gene calls are TRBV6-5 and TRBJ1-6; TRBD1 agrees at 10 bases. Germline assignment: CDR1 MNHEY and CDR2 SVGAGI. This CDR3 has 16 residues. Unmatched junction bases numbered 4, after V lost 4 bases and J lost 4 bases. CDR3 loop: CASSSRTGGYNSPLHF. The CDR3 DNA reads as TGTGCCAGCAGTTCCCGGACAGGGGGATATAATTCACCCCTCCACTTT.

The genes are TRBV7-3 and TRBJ2-7, with 7 bases fitting TRBD1. The CDR3 is 16 residues long. Germline V lookup: CDR1 SGHTA, CDR2 FQGTGA. V lost 2 bases to trimming and J lost 5 bases; unmatched junction nucleotides: 12. The CDR3 reads CASSLLPGTEFNEQYF. In DNA form, the CDR3 reads TGTGCCAGCAGCTTACTCCCCGGGACAGAGTTCAACGAGCAGTACTTC.

V and J are TRBV30 and TRBJ2-7; D unresolved. The V gene's germline CDR1 is GTSNPN and CDR2 SVGIG (reference sequence). V shed 0 bases and J shed 3 bases, with 9 bases lying between them. The CDR3 runs 13 residues. CDR3 amino acids: CAWSVGFLYEQYF. The DNA of the CDR3 is TGTGCCTGGAGTGTCGGGTTCCTCTACGAGCAGTACTTC.

This clone was seen only once. V is TRBV11-3 and J is TRBJ1-1, with 9 nucleotides matching TRBD1. The junction had 12 bases not matched to a gene; V was cut back by 3 bases and J by 4 bases. Germline-derived CDR1 and CDR2 are SGHNT and YENEEA. The CDR3 has 17 amino acids. CDR3 DNA: TGTGCCAGCAGCTTTAGGGGACAGGGAGGATTGGGCACTGAAGCTTTCTTT. This encodes CASSFRGQGGLGTEAFF.

V usage is TRBV7-2 and J usage is TRBJ1-5; 11 bases fit TRBD1. The germline V gene encodes CDR1 SGHTA and CDR2 FQGNSA. The CDR3 runs 15 residues. Trimming removed 5 bases from V and 11 bases from J; junction bases left unmatched: 11. The CDR3 sequence is CASSPDRTGGKAQHF. Here the CDR3 DNA reads TGTGCCAGCAGCCCGGACCGGACAGGGGGCAAAGCCCAGCATTTT.

Comment on this clone: Other DNA sequences of this sample code for an identical CDR3. V usage is TRBV5-1 and J usage is TRBJ2-7, with 7 bases matching TRBD1. CDR1 SGHRS and CDR2 YFSETQ come from the germline V gene. CDR3 length: 14 amino acids. V lost 0 bases to trimming and J lost 3 bases; unmatched junction nucleotides: 3. CDR3 sequence (DNA): TGCGCCAGCAGCTTGGGACAGGGTCGCTACGAGCAGTACTTC. Amino acid sequence: CASSLGQGRYEQYF.

V is TRBV6-5 and J is TRBJ1-3; perhaps TRBD1 as D (6 bases). The CDR3 is 14 residues long. The V gene's germline CDR1 is MNHEY and CDR2 SVGAGI. With 5 bases removed from V and 4 bases from J, the gap between germline ends came to 12 bases. The CDR3 region has the DNA TGTGCCAGCAGTAGTACAGGGCCAGGAAACACCATATATTTT. It encodes CASSSTGPGNTIYF.

This chain links TRBV7-8 with TRBJ2-3; 13 bases line up with TRBD2. Germline CDR1 and CDR2: SGHVS and FQNEAQ. This CDR3 has 16 amino acids. The V gene end was trimmed by 8 bases and the J gene end by 6 bases; junction bases not matched to a gene: 11. The CDR3 DNA follows: TGTGCCAGCCTCAGACTAGCGGGGGGCAAGGAGGATACGCAGTATTTT. Amino acid sequence: CASLRLAGGKEDTQYF.

This clone came up once. The CDR3 coding sequence is TGTGCCAGCAGCTTGGCCGGACAGCTTTCCTACAATGAGCAGTTCTTC. Translation gives CASSLAGQLSYNEQFF. The V and J genes are TRBV5-5 and TRBJ2-1; perhaps TRBD1 as D (6 bases). Trimming stripped 0 bases from V and 1 base from J, with 11 bases between. Germline V gene sequence: CDR1 SGHKS, CDR2 YYEKEE (reference sequence). This CDR3 is 16 amino acids long.

V gene TRBV3-1 (or the pseudogene TRBV3-2) combines with J gene TRBJ1-2, with D possibly TRBD1 on 5 matching bases. Germline assignment: CDR1 LGHDT and CDR2 YNNKEL (reference sequence). CDR3 length: 17 amino acids. V lost 1 base and J 1 base, leaving 16 bases between the germline ends. CDR3 coding DNA: TGTGCCAGCAGCCAAGGGCGTAGGGGCAACCTTAACTATGGCTACACCTTC. Protein: CASSQGRRGNLNYGYTF.

The chain couples TRBV19 to TRBJ1-6, with 8 bases identical to TRBD1. V trimming: 7 bases; J trimming: 10 bases; junction bases outside the gene matches: 6. This CDR3 has 13 amino acids. The germline V gene encodes CDR1 LNHDA and CDR2 SQIVND (reference sequence). The CDR3 loop reads CASKDRVDSPLHF. In nucleotides, the CDR3 is TGTGCCAGTAAGGACAGGGTTGACTCACCCCTCCACTTT.

In this sample, this clone turned up a few times. The J gene is TRBJ2-7, the V gene TRBV6-1; D possibly corresponds to TRBD1 (6 bases). V lost 3 bases and J 1 base, leaving 13 bases between the germline ends. The CDR3 is 15 residues long. Per the germline V gene, CDR1 is MNHNS and CDR2 is SASEGT. CDR3 in DNA: TGTGCCAGCAGTGATGGTCCCAGGGGTTCCTACGAGCAGTACTTC. It is translated as CASSDGPRGSYEQYF.